These T cell receptor beta chains were read from a single sample in a study of blood T cell repertoires in COVID-19. The repertoire was sequenced with immunoSEQ multiplex PCR; TCRdb's copy has only in-frame clones and lacks some. The repertoire holds over 150,000 clones, about 79% seen once, with 26% in the top ten. The sample comprised peripheral blood. Every receptor here comes from a woman in her seventies with acute or convalescent COVID-19. The CDR3 runs from the conserved cysteine through the conserved F or W. A D gene is named only where the DNA matches it firmly. Clone size is not always given. Where it is, it says once, few, many or a class for expanded clones.

CDR3	D	V	J	size
CSASRQGVETQYF	TRBD1	TRBV20-1	TRBJ2-5	.
CASGQLYEQYF	.	TRBV30	TRBJ2-7	.
CASSQEDRGSKAFF	TRBD1	TRBV3-1/TRBV3-2	TRBJ1-1	.
CASRSTGEGNTEAFF	TRBD1	TRBV3-1/TRBV3-2	TRBJ1-1	.
CASSLRLGELFF	.	TRBV11-3	TRBJ2-2	.
CSVGATVNQPQHF	.	TRBV29-1	TRBJ1-5	.
CASSIDRGLEKLFF	TRBD1	TRBV19	TRBJ1-4	.
CASSEERGGSSNTEAFF	.	TRBV2	TRBJ1-1	.
CASSLGQGSSYEQYF	TRBD1	TRBV11-2	TRBJ2-7	few
CASTAGTLGTDTQYF	.	TRBV27	TRBJ2-3	.
CASSLAREQFF	.	TRBV11-2	TRBJ2-1	.
CASSQVAGGASEQFF	TRBD2	TRBV2	TRBJ2-1	.
CASSPGTSGGELTQYF	TRBD2	TRBV14	TRBJ2-5	.
CASSPRILANEQFF	.	TRBV9	TRBJ2-1	.
CASSLQGGFTGELFF	.	TRBV5-6	TRBJ2-2	few
CASSQDLNYGYEQYF	.	TRBV3-1/TRBV3-2	TRBJ2-7	many
CASNDRVANSPLHF	TRBD1	TRBV2	TRBJ1-6	.
CASRNVLARGNQPQHF	.	TRBV19	TRBJ1-5	.
CASSRQALQETQYF	.	TRBV19	TRBJ2-5	.
CASSLTSEGTDTQYF	TRBD2	TRBV3-1/TRBV3-2	TRBJ2-3	.
CASSKAGHLNEQFF	.	TRBV5-6	TRBJ2-1	.
CASSLSRFRDTQYF	.	TRBV27	TRBJ2-3	.
CASASQRAGELFF	.	TRBV7-3	TRBJ2-2	few
CATSDEGGGRYTF	.	TRBV24-1	TRBJ1-2	.
CASSPGQVITGANVLTF	TRBD1	TRBV18	TRBJ2-6	.
CASTAAGGLDNEQFF	TRBD2	TRBV6-5	TRBJ2-1	once
CASSLAGMNTEAFF	.	TRBV5-4	TRBJ1-1	.
CSVEDRGGLETQYF	TRBD2	TRBV29-1	TRBJ2-5	.
CASSPSWGGYYGYTF	.	TRBV2	TRBJ1-2	.
CASSSRDLGQGETQYF	.	TRBV5-1	TRBJ2-5	.
CASSESLAGSGELFF	TRBD2	TRBV2	TRBJ2-2	once
CASSRSFGNTEAFF	.	TRBV5-8	TRBJ1-1	once
CASSVQQGQEQPQHF	.	TRBV2	TRBJ1-5	.
CSVLTSGGGEQFF	TRBD2	TRBV29-1	TRBJ2-1	.
CAWSVSDWGVGGYTF	.	TRBV30	TRBJ1-2	.
CASSTRAGNYGYTF	.	TRBV6-5	TRBJ1-2	.
CASDGLAGTGEQFF	TRBD2	TRBV2	TRBJ2-1	.
CASSLELAGPDIQYF	TRBD2	TRBV5-1	TRBJ2-4	.
CASAQGSNQPQHF	.	TRBV6-5	TRBJ1-5	.
CAWRPDRGRSEKLFF	TRBD1	TRBV30	TRBJ1-4	.
CASQAFLYGYTF	.	TRBV2	TRBJ1-2	.
CASKLDSRPLHF	.	TRBV12-3/TRBV12-4	TRBJ1-6	few
CASSIATTAQGEQYF	.	TRBV19	TRBJ2-7	.
CASSPNRGLYGYTF	.	TRBV3-1/TRBV3-2	TRBJ1-2	.
CASSVVGTGVQETQYF	.	TRBV9	TRBJ2-5	.
CASSSGGLRYF	.	TRBV27	TRBJ2-7	few
CASSLGAGGTLTDTQYF	.	TRBV5-6	TRBJ2-3	.
CASHTPVHDTQYF	.	TRBV7-2	TRBJ2-3	.
CASSLGTGAYTEAFF	TRBD1	TRBV11-2	TRBJ1-1	.